The present T cell receptor (beta chain) was sequenced within a study of neoadjuvant anti-PD-1 for oral cavity cancer. This clone appeared once. Sequencing was performed with immunoSEQ multiplex PCR; in TCRdb, only in-frame clones are kept and a portion is missing. The sample has tens of thousands of clones; 38% are singletons. Germline loops: CDR1 MDHEN, CDR2 SYDVKM. The CDR3 consists of 16 residues. The V segment lost 7 bases and the J segment 0 bases; nucleotides outside the gene matches: 10. The time point is: after neoadjuvant nivolumab, at surgical resection. Patients had newly diagnosed, untreated stage II-IVA oral cavity squamous cell carcinoma. These oral cavity squamous cell carcinomas were HPV-negative and locally advanced.

The clonotype comes from a person aged 40-85 years with oral cavity squamous cell carcinoma. Sequenced here: tumor tissue, sampled after nivolumab (anti-PD-1) treatment. This chain connects TRBV28 to TRBJ1-2; 8 bases fit TRBD1. The DNA of the CDR3 is TGTGCCAGCACCGTCCCGGGACAGGAGTCTAACTATGGCTACACCTTC. Protein: CASTVPGQESNYGYTF.